This record covers a single T cell receptor (beta chain). Its antigen remains unidentified. The sample is drawn from a study of graft-versus-host responses after intestinal transplantation. Sequencing was performed with immunoSEQ multiplex PCR; in TCRdb, only in-frame clones are kept and a portion is missing. The data contain around 88,000 clones, over 80% of them singletons. This TCR came from a human donor who received an intestinal transplant. The specimen comprised unstimulated CD8+ T cells sorted from spleen or lymph node cells, sampled before intestinal transplant.

This chain's CDR3 is CASSSSRFF. The CDR3 nucleotides are TGTGCCAGCAGCTCCAGCCGGTTCTTC. V usage is TRBV7-2 and J usage is TRBJ2-1; D is unclear. CDR1 SGHTA and CDR2 FQGNSA come from the germline V gene. Trimming shortened V by 4 bases and J by 15 bases, and 7 bases separated the two germline ends. CDR3 length: 9 residues.